This T cell receptor (beta chain) was captured by sequencing in a study of chronic HIV infection and antiretroviral therapy (dated by TCRdb to about 2015). Library generation was performed with 5' RACE. Data came from an Illumina MiSeq. The public reads were quality trimmed at Q25 with fastp and then assembled into clones with MiXCR by TCRdb, keeping productive beta chains. For every CDR3 protein sequence, its rows merge into one entry that carries the most common genes and DNA. The sample contains approximately 40,000 distinct CDR3 sequences, more than 8% of them found a single time. The ten largest make up around 2.9% of the sample. The germline V gene supplies CDR1 SGHRS and CDR2 YFSETQ. From its cysteine to its phenylalanine, the CDR3 spans 15 amino acids. Here the CDR3 DNA is all that survives: 45 bases in frame from base 1. The V end gives up 4 bases and the J end 3 bases, leaving 6 bases in the junction not matched to a gene.

This clonotype was recorded at least ten times. Its antigen is still unknown. Within one base of it there is no much larger clone, and no base qualities were kept. The clonotype was recovered from an adult who had HIV and had not received antiretroviral therapy, or was an uninfected healthy control (not recorded which). The rearranged chain carries TRBV5-1 and TRBJ2-5, with 10 middle bases fitting TRBD2. The material sequenced was peripheral blood. CDR3 region: CASSPSGRAEETQYF. The DNA is as follows: TGCGCCAGCAGCCCAAGCGGGAGGGCCGAAGAGACCCAGTACTTC.